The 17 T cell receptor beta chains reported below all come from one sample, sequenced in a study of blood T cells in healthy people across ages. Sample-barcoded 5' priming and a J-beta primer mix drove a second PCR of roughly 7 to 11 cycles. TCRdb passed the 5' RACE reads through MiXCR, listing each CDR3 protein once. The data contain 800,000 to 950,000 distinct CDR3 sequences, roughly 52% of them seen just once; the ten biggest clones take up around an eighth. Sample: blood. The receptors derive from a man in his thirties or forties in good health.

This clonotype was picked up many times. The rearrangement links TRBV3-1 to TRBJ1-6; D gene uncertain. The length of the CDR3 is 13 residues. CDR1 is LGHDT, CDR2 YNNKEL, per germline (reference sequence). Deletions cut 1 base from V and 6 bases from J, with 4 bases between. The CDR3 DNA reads TGTGCCAGCAGCCAAGTCCGTAATTCACCCCTCCACTTT. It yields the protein CASSQVRNSPLHF. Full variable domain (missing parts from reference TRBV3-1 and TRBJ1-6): DTAVSQTPKYLVTQMGNDKSIKCEQNLGHDTMYWYKQDSKKFLKIMFSYNNKELIINETVPNRFSPKSPDKAHLNLHINSLELGDSAVYFCASSQVRNSPLHFGNGTRLTVT.

As DNA, the CDR3 is TGTGCCAGCAGCCCGAGGTCCGGGATACTCTCCTACGAGCAGTACTTC. Its translation is CASSPRSGILSYEQYF. The V gene is TRBV27, the J gene TRBJ2-7; TRBD2 might be the D (5 bases). The V and J ends lost 6 bases and 0 bases respectively, with 18 bases between them. The CDR3 is 16 residues long. Per the germline V gene, CDR1 is MNHEY and CDR2 is SMNVEV (reference sequence).

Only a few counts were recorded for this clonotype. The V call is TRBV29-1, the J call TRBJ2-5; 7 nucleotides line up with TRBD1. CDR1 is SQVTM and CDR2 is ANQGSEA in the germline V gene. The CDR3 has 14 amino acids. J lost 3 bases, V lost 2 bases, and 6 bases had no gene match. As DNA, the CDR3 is TGCAGCGTTGAACCACAGGGGATAGAAGAGACCCAGTACTTC. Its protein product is CSVEPQGIEETQYF. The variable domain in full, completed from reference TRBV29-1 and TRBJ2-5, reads SAVISQKPSRDICQRGTSLTIQCQVDSQVTMMFWYRQQPGQSLTLIATANQGSEATYESGFVIDKFPISRPNLTFSTLTVSNMSPEDSSIYLCSVEPQGIEETQYFGPGTRLLVL.

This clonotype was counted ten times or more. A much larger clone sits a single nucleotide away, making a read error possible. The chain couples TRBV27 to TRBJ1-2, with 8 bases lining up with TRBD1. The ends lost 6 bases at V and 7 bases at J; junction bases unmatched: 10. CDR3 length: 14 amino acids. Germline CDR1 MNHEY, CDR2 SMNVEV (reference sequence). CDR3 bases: TGTGCCAGCAGAGTACAAACAGGGGGAACTGGCTACACCTTC. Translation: CASRVQTGGTGYTF.

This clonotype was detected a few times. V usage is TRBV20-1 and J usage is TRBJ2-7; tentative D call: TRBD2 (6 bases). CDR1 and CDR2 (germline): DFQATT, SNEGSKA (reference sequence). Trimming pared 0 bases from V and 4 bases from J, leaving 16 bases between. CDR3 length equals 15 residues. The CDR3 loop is CSAREVGGVWYEQYF. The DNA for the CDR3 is TGCAGTGCTAGAGAGGTAGGAGGGGTATGGTACGAGCAGTACTTC.

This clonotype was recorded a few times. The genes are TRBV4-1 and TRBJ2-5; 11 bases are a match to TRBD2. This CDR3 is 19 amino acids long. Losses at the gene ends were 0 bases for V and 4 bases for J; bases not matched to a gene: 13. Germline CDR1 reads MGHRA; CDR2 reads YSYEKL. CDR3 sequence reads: CASSQEPSGVLAGGETQYF. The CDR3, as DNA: TGCGCCAGCAGCCAAGAACCGTCGGGGGTCCTAGCGGGGGGAGAGACCCAGTACTTC.

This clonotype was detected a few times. The CDR3 DNA follows: TGCAGCGTGGCCAGGGGGAGCGAGCAGTACTTC. Amino acids: CSVARGSEQYF. The chain employs TRBV29-1 and TRBJ2-7; 7 nucleotides match TRBD1. This CDR3 comprises 11 residues. The V gene's germline CDR1 is SQVTM and CDR2 ANQGSEA. Trimming cost V 6 bases and J 6 bases; bases outside gene matches: 5.

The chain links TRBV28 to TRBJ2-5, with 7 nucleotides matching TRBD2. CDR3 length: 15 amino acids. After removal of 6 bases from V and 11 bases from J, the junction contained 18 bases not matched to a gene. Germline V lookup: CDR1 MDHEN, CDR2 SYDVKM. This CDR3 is CASSLSPGGPNEQYF. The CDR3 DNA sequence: TGTGCCAGCAGCTTGTCTCCGGGGGGACCCAATGAGCAGTACTTC.

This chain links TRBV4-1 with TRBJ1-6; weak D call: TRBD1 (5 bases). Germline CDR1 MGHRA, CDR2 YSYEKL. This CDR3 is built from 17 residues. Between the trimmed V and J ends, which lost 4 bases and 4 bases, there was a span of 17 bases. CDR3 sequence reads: CASSPIDRDRYNSPLHF. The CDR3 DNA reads TGCGCCAGCAGCCCGATTGACCGGGACCGGTATAATTCACCCCTCCACTTT.

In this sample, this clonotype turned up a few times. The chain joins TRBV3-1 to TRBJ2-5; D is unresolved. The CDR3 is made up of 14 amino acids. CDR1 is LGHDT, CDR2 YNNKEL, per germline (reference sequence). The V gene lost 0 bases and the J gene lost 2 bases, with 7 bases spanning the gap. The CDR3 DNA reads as TGTGCCAGCAGCCAAGAGGGCAGGCAAGAGACCCAGTACTTC. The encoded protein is CASSQEGRQETQYF.

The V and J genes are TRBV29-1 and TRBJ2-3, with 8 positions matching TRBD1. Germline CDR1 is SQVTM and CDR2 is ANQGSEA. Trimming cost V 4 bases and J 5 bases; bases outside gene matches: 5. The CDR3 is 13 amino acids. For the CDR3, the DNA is TGCAGCGTTGTATGGACAGGGAGAGATACGCAGTATTTT. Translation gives CSVVWTGRDTQYF.

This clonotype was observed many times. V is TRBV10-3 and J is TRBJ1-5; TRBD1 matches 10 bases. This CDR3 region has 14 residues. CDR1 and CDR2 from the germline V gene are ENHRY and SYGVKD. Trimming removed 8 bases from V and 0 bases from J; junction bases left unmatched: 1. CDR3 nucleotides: TGTGCCATCGGGACAGGGGATAGCAATCAGCCCCAGCATTTT. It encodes CAIGTGDSNQPQHF.

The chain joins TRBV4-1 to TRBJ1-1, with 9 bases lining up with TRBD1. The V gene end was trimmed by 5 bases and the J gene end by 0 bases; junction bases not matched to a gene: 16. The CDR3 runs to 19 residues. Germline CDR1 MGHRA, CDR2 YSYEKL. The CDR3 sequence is CASSSGPTGGSSMNTEAFF. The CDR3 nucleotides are TGCGCCAGCAGCTCCGGCCCCACAGGGGGCAGTTCCATGAACACTGAAGCTTTCTTT.

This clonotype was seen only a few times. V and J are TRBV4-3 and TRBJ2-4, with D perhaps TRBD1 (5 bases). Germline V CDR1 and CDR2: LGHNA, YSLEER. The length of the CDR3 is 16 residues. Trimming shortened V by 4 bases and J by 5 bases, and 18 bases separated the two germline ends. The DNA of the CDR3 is TGCGCCAGCAGCCTACACGTCCAGGGAACCGAAAACATTCAGTACTTC. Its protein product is CASSLHVQGTENIQYF.

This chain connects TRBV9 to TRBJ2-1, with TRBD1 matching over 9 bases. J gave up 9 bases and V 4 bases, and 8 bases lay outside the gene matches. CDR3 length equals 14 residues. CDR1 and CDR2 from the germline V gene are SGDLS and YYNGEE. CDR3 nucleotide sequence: TGTGCCAGCAGCTCCCGACAGGGGGGGGGTGAGCAGTTCTTC. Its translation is CASSSRQGGGEQFF.

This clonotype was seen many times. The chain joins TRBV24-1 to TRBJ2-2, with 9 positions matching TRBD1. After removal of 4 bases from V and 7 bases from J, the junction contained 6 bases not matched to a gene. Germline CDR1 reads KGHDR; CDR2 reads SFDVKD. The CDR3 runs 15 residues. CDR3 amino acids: CATSDGQGMVGELFF. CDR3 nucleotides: TGTGCCACCAGTGACGGACAGGGGATGGTCGGGGAGCTGTTTTTT.

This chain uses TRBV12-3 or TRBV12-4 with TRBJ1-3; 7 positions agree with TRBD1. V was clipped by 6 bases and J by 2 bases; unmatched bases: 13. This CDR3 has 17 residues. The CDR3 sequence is CASSTSKQGLPGNTIYF. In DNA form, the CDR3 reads TGTGCCAGCAGCACTTCTAAACAGGGGCTCCCTGGAAACACCATATATTTT.